This T cell receptor beta chain was sequenced during a study of blood T cell repertoires in COVID-19 (TCRdb year 2020). In terms of the full investigation: Samples covering the acute and convalescent phases of COVID-19 were provided by collaborators in the United States, Italy and Spain. The material from the prospective study consisted of cDNA or gDNA derived from T cells, B-cell-depleted T cells, or PBMCs. The dataset comprised deeply sampled blood TCRbeta repertoires from subjects exposed to, actively infected with, or recovered from COVID-19. The repertoires were released in a freely available public database intended as a resource for research on the immune response to SARS-CoV-2. Samples were obtained from the ongoing ImmuneRACE study (first 160 participants) and from approximately 1,200 subjects provided by 6 global collaborators. The sample metadata nearly always contained a de-identified subject ID, COVID-19 status, age in years and sex. Where available, HLA class I and class II types were obtained from metadata supplied by the sample provider rather than from assay-based typing.

Results and caveats for the whole study, not just this receptor: The quantity of clinical and demographic metadata differed by source and by participant and was supplied without curation.

Concerning this clone: Its antigen remains unidentified. The input lacks base qualities; no much larger clone sits a single base away.

TCRbeta CDR3 regions were amplified from genomic DNA using the immunoSEQ Assay, a bias-controlled multiplex PCR. As for the original processing: Nucleated cell counts per sample were estimated from amplification of reference gene primers within the assay. To quantify the absolute abundance of each unique TCRbeta CDR3 rearrangement, sequence reads were collapsed and filtered. For each sample, productive Simpson clonality was calculated as the square root of Simpson's diversity index across productive rearrangements. The source is immuneACCESS, and TCRdb retained only in-frame sequences with V and J called. Part of the clones is not carried over; for the studies checked, unresolved V genes explain less than half of this, and the remainder is unexplained. D and trimming were read from the DNA, whereas the V and J calls and clone size are those reported in that table. The sample has about 280,000 clones on record, roughly 90% of them singletons. Clones ranked in the top ten supply more than 7.5% of the sample.

Counted from cysteine to phenylalanine, this CDR3 has 16 amino acids. Of the read, only the CDR3 DNA is kept; its 48 bases are in frame from base 1. The V and J ends are trimmed by 1 base and 3 bases, leaving 13 bases between them. The germline V gene (reference sequence) provides CDR1 LNHNV and CDR2 YYDKDF. Each collaborating institution followed its own protocols to collect whole blood in K2EDTA tubes. For TCRbeta analysis, collaborator samples were shipped as frozen whole blood, as isolated PBMCs, or as DNA extracted from either sample type. Recombination joined TRBV15 with TRBJ1-5, with TRBD1 perhaps the D gene, on 6 matching bases. Material: peripheral blood. The receptor comes from a man younger than 35 with active or convalescent COVID-19. CDR3 loop: CATSRAPGAINQPQHF. The sequenced DNA: TGTGCCACCAGCAGAGCCCCAGGGGCTATCAATCAGCCCCAGCATTTT.